This T cell receptor beta chain emerged from a study of PD-L1 blockade in urothelial cancer. Trimming took off 1 base at V and 7 bases at J, with 13 bases between the two ends. The length of the CDR3 is 14 residues. Germline V gene lookup returns CDR1 SGHTA and CDR2 FQGNSA. Clones were sequenced by immunoSEQ multiplex PCR, and TCRdb holds only the in-frame ones, with some missing. The table records some 29,000 clones, approximately 87% of them present only once. The input for sequencing was PBMCs, taken around atezolizumab (anti-PD-L1) treatment. This receptor was taken from a man aged 45 to 65 with urothelial cancer. The chain joins TRBV7-2 to TRBJ1-2, with D perhaps TRBD1 (6 bases). The CDR3 coding sequence is TGTGCCAGCAGCTTAGACCCAGGGGCAGGTGGCTACACCTTC. It yields the protein CASSLDPGAGGYTF.